The 5 T cell receptor beta chains below come from one sample, sequenced in a study of shared clonotypes between healthy human individuals (dated by TCRdb to between 2020 and 2021). Libraries were constructed by the immunoSEQ multiplex PCR assay. As stored in TCRdb, this immuneACCESS dataset retains in-frame rearrangements with V and J assigned. A fraction of the clones does not appear; measured against another copy, unresolved V genes explain less than half of the discrepancy, and the remainder lacks a known reason. This sample has 470,000 or so clones in its table, and around 73% of those were observed once. The ten biggest clones cover around 12% of the sample. Sequences were obtained from PBMCs. The receptor source for this set is a woman aged 40-49 years in good health. Some clones in this sample may be carry-over from other donors' samples.

The rearrangement joins TRBV6-5 to TRBJ2-7, with D perhaps matching TRBD2 (5 bases). This CDR3 contains 15 residues. Germline CDR1 is MNHEY and CDR2 is SVGAGI. V was cut by 6 bases and J by 1 base, with 16 bases left in between. CDR3 sequence (DNA): TGTGCCAGCAGGCCCCGGAGCGGTAGATCCTACGAGCAGTACTTC. Protein sequence: CASRPRSGRSYEQYF.

The chain carries TRBV7-9 and TRBJ2-2; D is uncertain. The V and J ends lost 5 bases and 1 base respectively, with 17 bases between them. This CDR3 is built from 17 residues. Per the germline V gene, CDR1 is SEHNR and CDR2 is FQNEAQ (reference sequence). The CDR3 spells CASSTPRITQNTGELFF. DNA of the CDR3: TGTGCCAGCAGCACCCCCAGGATCACTCAGAACACCGGGGAGCTGTTTTTT.

V usage is TRBV29-1 and J usage is TRBJ2-1; 12 nucleotides agree with TRBD2. Germline values: CDR1 SQVTM, CDR2 ANQGSEA. The CDR3 has 17 amino acids. V lost 1 base and J lost 8; bases outside the gene matches: 12. Here the CDR3 DNA reads TGCAGCGTTGAAGGGCCCTTACTAGCGGGAGGCCCTGATGAGCAGTTCTTC. It yields the protein CSVEGPLLAGGPDEQFF.

This clone was counted a single time. The same CDR3 also results from other DNA sequences found in this sample. The V gene is TRBV20-1, the J gene TRBJ1-2; D gene ambiguous. The length of the CDR3 is 11 residues. Germline CDR1 is DFQATT and CDR2 is SNEGSKA (reference sequence). With 3 bases removed from V and 5 bases from J, the gap between germline ends came to 7 bases. CDR3 DNA: TGCAGTGCTAGCAGCGGATATGGCTACACCTTC. Protein sequence: CSASSGYGYTF.

At least ten counts were recorded for this clone. Different DNA sequences within this sample yield the same CDR3. The gene calls are TRBV7-2 and TRBJ2-7, with D perhaps TRBD1 (6 bases). V was shortened by 3 bases and J by 0 bases, with 9 bases between the two germline ends. The germline CDR1 and CDR2 sequences are SGHTA and FQGNSA. This CDR3 is built from 14 residues. The CDR3 region is CASSFDRNSYEQYF. DNA for the CDR3: TGTGCCAGCAGCTTCGACAGGAACTCCTACGAGCAGTACTTC. Looking up the rest from reference TRBV7-2 and TRBJ2-7 gives the full variable domain: GAGVSQSPSNKVTEKGKDVELRCDPISGHTALYWYRQSLGQGLEFLIYFQGNSAPDKSGLPSDRFSAERTGGSVSTLTIQRTQQEDSAVYLCASSFDRNSYEQYFGPGTRLTVT.